This T cell receptor beta chain emerged from a study of PD-1 blockade in classical Hodgkin lymphoma. Overall study: Nivolumab dosed at 3 mg/kg went to patients intravenously every 2 weeks.

Sequencing used immunoSEQ multiplex PCR; TCRdb keeps in-frame clones, though not all of them. The sample shows about 2,500 clones, roughly 57% of them seen only once. The time point is: cycle 4 day 1 (C4D1), after 6 weeks of nivolumab. Each and every patient relapsed after autologous stem cell transplantation, and patients got differing brentuximab vedotin exposure. It was by magnetic negative selection that CD8+ T cells were isolated from thawed PBMCs. Whole-study results and caveats: With CD4+ cells, TCR diversity rose significantly by C4D1, but not with CD8+ cells.

This clone is deemed large. The antigen is unknown. Germline V gives CDR1 LNHDA, CDR2 SQIVND (reference sequence). V lost 2 bases and J 1 base, leaving 5 bases between the germline ends. The CDR3 covers 13 residues. The sequence was collected from a human donor with classical Hodgkin lymphoma. The sample here was CD8+ T cells from blood, taken before the fourth cycle of nivolumab. The chain joins TRBV19 to TRBJ1-1; D remains unclear. The CDR3 bases are TGTGCCAGTAGTATAAGTGGGAACACTGAAGCTTTCTTT. Translated, it gives CASSISGNTEAFF.